Below are 28 T cell receptor beta chains sequenced from a single sample in a study of shared clonotypes between healthy human individuals. Sequenced by immunoSEQ multiplex PCR; TCRdb stores in-frame clones only, minus some. In the table there are 550,000 to 600,000 clones, roughly 79% of which are singletons. Sequencing used PBMCs. These receptors all stem from a woman aged 40 to 50 in good health. Some clones in this sample may be carry-over from other donors' samples.

The chain is built from TRBV11-2 and TRBJ2-1; maybe TRBD2 (5 bases). The germline V gene has CDR1 SGHAT and CDR2 FQNNGV. The CDR3 is 16 residues long. Between the trimmed V and J ends, which lost 3 bases and 5 bases, there was a span of 17 bases. This CDR3 is CASSFRSTRVNNEQFF. CDR3 sequence (DNA): TGTGCCAGCAGCTTCCGGTCCACTAGAGTGAACAATGAGCAGTTCTTC.

The J gene is TRBJ2-1, the V gene TRBV10-3, with D possibly being TRBD1 (6 bases). The V end lost 1 base, the J end lost 0 bases, and 10 bases lay between the germline ends. The germline CDR1 and CDR2 sequences are ENHRY and SYGVKD. The CDR3 covers 16 residues. CDR3 nucleotides: TGTGCCATCAGTGAGTTCAGGGGAATCTCCTACAATGAGCAGTTCTTC. It yields the protein CAISEFRGISYNEQFF.

The V call is TRBV11-2, the J call TRBJ2-1, with 12 positions matching TRBD2. This CDR3 comprises 15 residues. The J segment lost 3 bases and the V segment lost 6 bases, leaving 3 bases of the junction unmatched. Germline V CDR1 and CDR2: SGHAT, FQNNGV. CDR3 coding DNA: TGTGCCAGCAGGACTAGCGGGAGAGGCTACAATGAGCAGTTCTTC. This codes for CASRTSGRGYNEQFF.

This chain joins TRBV7-3 and TRBJ2-5, with a possible D match to TRBD2 (7 bases). Trimming shortened V by 7 bases and J by 1 base, and 16 bases separated the two germline ends. The CDR3 sequence is 15 residues long. Germline V gene sequence: CDR1 SGHTA, CDR2 FQGTGA. CDR3 residues: CASNQQGGGQETQYF. DNA of the CDR3: TGTGCCAGCAACCAACAAGGGGGGGGCCAAGAGACCCAGTACTTC.

The rearrangement joins TRBV28 to TRBJ1-2; 7 bases are a match to TRBD1. There are 13 residues in the CDR3. In germline, CDR1 is MDHEN, CDR2 SYDVKM. Trimming took 5 bases from V and 6 from J; bases not matched to a gene: 6. The CDR3 nucleotides read TGTGCCAGCAGTGCAAACAGGGGCCATGGCTACACCTTC. This codes for CASSANRGHGYTF.

CDR3 nucleotides: TGTGCCAGCAGTTACAGGGGGCTTAGCACCGGGGAGCTGTTTTTT. This translates into CASSYRGLSTGELFF. The rearrangement joins TRBV2 to TRBJ2-2; 9 bases line up with TRBD1. Germline V gene sequence: CDR1 SNHLY, CDR2 FYNNEI. This CDR3 contains 15 residues. Unmatched junction bases numbered 5, after V lost 5 bases and J lost 4 bases.

The rearrangement uses TRBV9 and TRBJ2-3, with 11 bases that match TRBD2. The CDR3 totals 16 residues. The J segment lost 4 bases and the V segment lost 3 bases, leaving 7 bases of the junction unmatched. The germline V gene encodes CDR1 SGDLS and CDR2 YYNGEE. CDR3 sequence: CASSAIAGGPPDTQYF. In DNA form, the CDR3 reads TGTGCCAGCAGCGCCATAGCGGGAGGGCCACCAGATACGCAGTATTTT. Together with reference TRBV9 and TRBJ2-3, the CDR3 gives the full variable domain: DSGVTQTPKHLITATGQRVTLRCSPRSGDLSVYWYQQSLDQGLQFLIQYYNGEERAKGNILERFSAQQFPDLHSELNLSSLELGDSALYFCASSAIAGGPPDTQYFGPGTRLTVL.

J is TRBJ2-3 and V is TRBV13, with D perhaps TRBD1 (6 bases). V shed 0 bases and J shed 2 bases, with 9 bases lying between them. The CDR3 extends over 15 amino acids. CDR1 is PRHDT and CDR2 is FYEKMQ in the germline V gene (reference sequence). CDR3 nucleotides: TGTGCCAGCAGCTTAGGACAGGGAGTCACAGATACGCAGTATTTT. Translation: CASSLGQGVTDTQYF.

This clone occurred a few times. The chain couples TRBV25-1 to TRBJ2-1; a weak D match, TRBD2 (5 bases). V lost 3 bases and J 12 bases, leaving 18 bases between the germline ends. This CDR3 spans 14 amino acids. The germline V gene has CDR1 MGHDK and CDR2 SYGVNS. CDR3 amino acids: CASSDSGILVGQFF. DNA of the CDR3: TGTGCCAGCAGTGACTCCGGGATCTTAGTCGGGCAGTTCTTC.

The chain joins TRBV23-1 to TRBJ2-4; D gene unclear. TRBV23-1 is treated as an ORF (open reading frame) with a function not yet certain. V was pared by 10 bases and J by 8 bases, with 6 bases between. CDR3 length: 9 residues. CDR3 DNA sequence: TGCGCCACCCCCCACATTCAGTACTTC. Its protein is CATPHIQYF.

This chain links TRBV28 with TRBJ2-7; D perhaps matches TRBD2 (5 bases). The V and J ends lost 6 bases and 2 bases respectively, with 14 bases between them. The CDR3 is 14 amino acids. Germline V gives CDR1 MDHEN, CDR2 SYDVKM. The CDR3 sequence is CASRPDSTPYEQYF. Here the CDR3 DNA reads TGTGCCAGCAGGCCGGACTCCACGCCCTACGAGCAGTACTTC.

The gene calls are TRBV11-2 and TRBJ2-7; 16 bases fit TRBD2. The germline V gene encodes CDR1 SGHAT and CDR2 FQNNGV. The CDR3 has 18 amino acids. Trimming took 5 bases from V and 3 from J; bases not matched to a gene: 10. In nucleotides, the CDR3 is TGTGCCAGCAGCCTGGGACTAGCGGGAGGGCTCTACCACTACGAGCAGTACTTC. Its protein product is CASSLGLAGGLYHYEQYF. The full variable domain, completed using reference TRBV11-2 and TRBJ2-7, is EAGVAQSPRYKIIEKRQSVAFWCNPISGHATLYWYQQILGQGPKLLIQFQNNGVVDDSQLPKDRFSAERLKGVDSTLKIQPAKLEDSAVYLCASSLGLAGGLYHYEQYFGPGTRLTVT.

The chain links TRBV25-1 to TRBJ2-3; 7 bases align to TRBD2. V was pared by 6 bases and J by 9 bases, with 6 bases of the junction left unmatched. In germline, CDR1 is MGHDK, CDR2 SYGVNS. The CDR3 is made up of 12 amino acids. The CDR3 DNA is TGTGCCAGCAGCCAAGAGGGACTAACGCAGTATTTT. Amino acid sequence: CASSQEGLTQYF.

The V call is TRBV19, the J call TRBJ1-1, with 10 bases that match TRBD1. CDR1 LNHDA and CDR2 SQIVND come from the germline V gene (reference sequence). CDR3 length: 15 amino acids. The V segment lost 5 bases and the J segment 6 bases; nucleotides outside the gene matches: 9. The CDR3 is CASSPRTGGKSEAFF. Written as DNA, the CDR3 is TGTGCCAGTAGTCCTAGGACAGGGGGAAAATCTGAAGCTTTCTTT.

This chain connects TRBV4-1 to TRBJ2-1; perhaps TRBD2 as D (5 bases). The V gene's germline CDR1 is MGHRA and CDR2 YSYEKL. CDR3 length: 18 residues. V lost 0 bases to trimming and J lost 0 bases, with 15 bases between them. The CDR3: CASSQDFPSGGSYNEQFF. Written as DNA, the CDR3 is TGCGCCAGCAGCCAAGATTTCCCCAGCGGAGGCTCCTACAATGAGCAGTTCTTC.

This sequence joins TRBV7-9 and TRBJ2-3, with D unclear. In germline, CDR1 is SEHNR, CDR2 FQNEAQ (reference sequence). The CDR3 extends over 14 amino acids. V lost 1 base and J 2 bases, leaving 7 bases between the germline ends. CDR3 in amino acids: CASSLGADTDTQYF. As DNA, the CDR3 is TGTGCCAGCAGCTTAGGGGCAGACACAGATACGCAGTATTTT.

V gene TRBV19 combines with J gene TRBJ2-7; the match to TRBD2 covers 7 bases. The germline gives CDR1 LNHDA, CDR2 SQIVND (reference sequence). Trimming cost V 5 bases and J 2 bases; bases outside gene matches: 3. The CDR3 contains 13 residues. CDR3 DNA: TGTGCCAGTAGTGGGGGGGAGCCCTACGAGCAGTACTTC. This codes for CASSGGEPYEQYF.

This chain links TRBV5-6 with TRBJ2-5; D is possibly TRBD1 (6 bases). Between the trimmed V and J ends, which lost 1 base and 3 bases, there was a span of 13 bases. Germline CDR1 is SGHDT and CDR2 is YYEEEE. CDR3 length equals 15 residues. CDR3 loop: CASSLLTGGEETQYF. DNA of the CDR3: TGTGCCAGCAGCTTGCTGACAGGAGGAGAAGAGACCCAGTACTTC.

This rearrangement joins TRBV5-1 to TRBJ1-3; unclear D gene. Germline V gene data show CDR1 as SGHRS and CDR2 as YFSETQ. This CDR3 contains 16 residues. V dropped 0 bases and J dropped 0 bases, with 10 bases sitting between them. This CDR3 reads CASSLDLAYSGNTIYF. The CDR3 DNA reads as TGCGCCAGCAGCTTGGACTTGGCCTACTCTGGAAACACCATATATTTT. Full variable domain (rest looked up from reference TRBV5-1 and TRBJ1-3): KAGVTQTPRYLIKTRGQQVTLSCSPISGHRSVSWYQQTPGQGLQFLFEYFSETQRNKGNFPGRFSGRQFSNSRSEMNVSTLELGDSALYLCASSLDLAYSGNTIYFGEGSWLTVV.

The chain is built from TRBV6-6 and TRBJ1-2, with D perhaps matching TRBD1 (6 bases). The germline V and J ends were trimmed by 2 bases and 14 bases, with 18 bases remaining between them. Looked up from germline, CDR1 is MNHNY and CDR2 is SVGAGI (reference sequence). The CDR3 has 13 amino acids. For the CDR3, the DNA is TGTGCCAGCAGTTACCTCCCCGAGGACAGAGAAACCTTC. This translates into CASSYLPEDRETF.

A word on this clone: The sample contains more than one DNA sequence encoding this CDR3. This chain links TRBV5-1 with TRBJ2-3; the D is unclear. Per germline, CDR1 SGHRS and CDR2 YFSETQ. With 0 bases removed from V and 4 bases from J, the gap between germline ends came to 6 bases. The CDR3 loop spans 13 amino acids. CDR3: CASSLDSADTQYF. CDR3 DNA: TGCGCCAGCAGCTTGGATTCGGCAGATACGCAGTATTTT.

The gene calls are TRBV7-3 and TRBJ2-5; the D gene is possibly TRBD2 (5 bases). Germline values: CDR1 SGHTA, CDR2 FQGTGA. The CDR3 extends over 13 amino acids. The V gene lost 2 bases and the J gene lost 2 bases, with 6 bases spanning the gap. Here the CDR3 reads CASSLWEQETQYF. DNA for the CDR3: TGTGCCAGCAGCTTATGGGAGCAAGAGACCCAGTACTTC. Complete variable domain (other parts from reference TRBV7-3 and TRBJ2-5): GAGVSQTPSNKVTEKGKYVELRCDPISGHTALYWYRQSLGQGPEFLIYFQGTGAADDSGLPNDRFFAVRPEGSVSTLKIQRTERGDSAVYLCASSLWEQETQYFGPGTRLLVL.

The table lists this clone with a few counts. This chain links TRBV28 with TRBJ2-1, with 12 bases identical to TRBD2. J lost 0 bases, V lost 4 bases, and 7 bases had no gene match. This CDR3 region has 18 residues. Germline values: CDR1 MDHEN, CDR2 SYDVKM. The CDR3 sequence is CASSSVTSGRPSYNEQFF. CDR3 nucleotides: TGTGCCAGCAGTTCAGTTACTAGCGGGAGGCCCTCCTACAATGAGCAGTTCTTC.

This clone was seen only a few times. The chain couples TRBV7-9 to TRBJ1-2, with 7 bases that match TRBD1. The length of the CDR3 is 15 residues. The germline V gene has CDR1 SEHNR and CDR2 FQNEAQ (reference sequence). Germline trimming cut 1 base from V and 0 bases from J; bases unmatched to any gene: 2. CDR3 in DNA: TGTGCCAGCAGCTTAGGGACAGGAGCTAACTATGGCTACACCTTC. Translating it yields CASSLGTGANYGYTF. The entire variable domain, with the rest obtained from reference TRBV7-9 and TRBJ1-2, is as follows: DTGVSQNPRHKITKRGQNVTFRCDPISEHNRLYWYRQTLGQGPEFLTYFQNEAQLEKSRLLSDRFSAERPKGSFSTLEIQRTEQGDSAMYLCASSLGTGANYGYTFGSGTRLTVV.

The gene calls are TRBV5-1 and TRBJ2-5; the D gene could be TRBD1 or TRBD2 (5 bases each). CDR3 size: 17 residues. Germline V lookup: CDR1 SGHRS, CDR2 YFSETQ. Trimming removed 0 bases at V and 0 bases at J, with 15 bases between. The CDR3 protein is CASSLAGATTHQETQYF. The CDR3 region has the DNA TGCGCCAGCAGCTTGGCCGGGGCGACCACCCACCAAGAGACCCAGTACTTC.

V usage is TRBV11-2 and J usage is TRBJ1-1, with a tentative D call TRBD1 (6 bases). The germline V gene encodes CDR1 SGHAT and CDR2 FQNNGV. CDR3 length: 13 residues. Trimming stripped 3 bases from V and 3 bases from J, with 8 bases between. CDR3 region: CASSFGQYTEAFF. DNA of the CDR3: TGTGCCAGCAGCTTCGGACAGTACACTGAAGCTTTCTTT.

The chain is built from TRBV27 and TRBJ2-1, with D maybe TRBD1 (5 bases). V was pared by 5 bases and J by 8 bases, with 13 bases between. CDR1 and CDR2 (germline): MNHEY, SMNVEV (reference sequence). The CDR3 runs to 13 residues. This CDR3 reads CASSQTTEHEQFF. Here the CDR3 DNA reads TGTGCCAGCAGTCAAACGACAGAGCATGAGCAGTTCTTC.

This chain joins TRBV27 and TRBJ2-1, with 7 nucleotides matching TRBD2. V trimming: 6 bases; J trimming: 5 bases; junction bases outside the gene matches: 10. This CDR3 region has 15 residues. Germline V gene lookup returns CDR1 MNHEY and CDR2 SMNVEV (reference sequence). CDR3 bases: TGTGCCAGCAGAGGATGGGCTAGCGGAAACAATGAGCAGTTCTTC. Protein sequence: CASRGWASGNNEQFF.